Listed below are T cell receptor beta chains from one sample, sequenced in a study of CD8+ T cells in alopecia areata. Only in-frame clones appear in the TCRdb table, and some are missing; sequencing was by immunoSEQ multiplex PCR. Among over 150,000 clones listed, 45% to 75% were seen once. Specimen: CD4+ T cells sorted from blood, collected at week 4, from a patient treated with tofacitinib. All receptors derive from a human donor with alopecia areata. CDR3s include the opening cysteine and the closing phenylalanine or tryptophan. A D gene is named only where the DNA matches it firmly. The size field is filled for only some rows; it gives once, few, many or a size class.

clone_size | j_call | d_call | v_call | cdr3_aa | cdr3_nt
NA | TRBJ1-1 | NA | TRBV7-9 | CASRSDGMNTEAFF | TGTGCCAGCAGATCGGACGGAATGAACACTGAAGCTTTCTTT
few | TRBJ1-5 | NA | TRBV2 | CASKGYSNQPQHF | TGTGCCAGCAAAGGGTACAGCAATCAGCCCCAGCATTTT
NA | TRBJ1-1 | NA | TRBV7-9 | CASSLDYGTEAFF | TGTGCCAGCAGCTTAGACTACGGCACTGAAGCTTTCTTT
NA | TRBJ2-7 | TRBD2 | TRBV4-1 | CASSPAESSGGPYEQYF | TGCGCCAGCAGCCCAGCTGAGTCTAGCGGGGGTCCCTACGAGCAGTACTTC
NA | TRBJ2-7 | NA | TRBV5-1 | CASSSNYEQYF | TGCGCCAGCAGCTCAAACTACGAGCAGTACTTC
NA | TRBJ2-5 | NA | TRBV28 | CASSSTQGRQETQYF | TGTGCCAGCAGTTCCACCCAGGGTAGGCAAGAGACCCAGTACTTC
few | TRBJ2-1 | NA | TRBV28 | CASSLGGYEQFF | TGTGCCAGCAGTTTAGGGGGTTATGAGCAGTTCTTC
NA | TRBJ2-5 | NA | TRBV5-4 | CASSQPSTTQETQYF | TGTGCCAGCAGCCAACCCTCGACTACCCAAGAGACCCAGTACTTC
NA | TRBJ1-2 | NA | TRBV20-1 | CSARAGPTGTF | TGCAGTGCTAGAGCTGGGCCAACCGGGACCTTC
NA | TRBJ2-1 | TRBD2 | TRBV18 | CASSILAGIYNEQFF | TGTGCCAGCTCAATCCTAGCGGGAATCTACAATGAGCAGTTCTTC
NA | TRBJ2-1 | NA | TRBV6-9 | CASRPALGNEQFF | TGTGCCAGCAGACCCGCTCTCGGCAATGAGCAGTTCTTC
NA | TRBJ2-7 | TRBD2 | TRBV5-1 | CASSFLWASGPASYEQYF | TGCGCCAGCAGCTTTTTGTGGGCTAGCGGGCCGGCATCCTACGAGCAGTACTTC
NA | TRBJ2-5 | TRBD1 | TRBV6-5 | CASRRGQVSYF | TGTGCCAGCAGGCGAGGACAGGTTTCGTACTTC
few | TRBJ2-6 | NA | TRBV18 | CASSPGVAGANVLTF | TGTGCCAGCTCGCCAGGGGTGGCTGGGGCCAACGTCCTGACTTTC
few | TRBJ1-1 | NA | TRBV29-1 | CSVEGANPQAFF | TGCAGCGTTGAAGGAGCCAATCCTCAAGCTTTCTTT
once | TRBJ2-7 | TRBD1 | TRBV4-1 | CASSLGQGIVSYEQYF | TGCGCCAGCAGCCTGGGACAGGGGATCGTCTCCTACGAGCAGTACTTC
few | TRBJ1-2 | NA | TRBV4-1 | CASSQGRTNYGYTF | TGCGCCAGCAGCCAAGGTCGGACTAACTATGGCTACACCTTC
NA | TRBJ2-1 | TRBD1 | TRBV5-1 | CASSLRQGRYNEQFF | TGCGCCAGCAGCCTTCGACAGGGGCGATACAATGAGCAGTTCTTC